The 32 T cell receptor beta chains below all came from one sample that was sequenced in a study of cytotoxic CD8 clonotypes in ibrutinib-treated CLL. The assay was immunoSEQ multiplex PCR, and TCRdb's table has in-frame clones only and misses some. The sample has about 68,000 clones, about two thirds seen once. The sample consisted of PBMCs, taken after 12 months of ibrutinib treatment. The receptors shown here come from a human donor with chronic lymphocytic leukemia.

The chain carries TRBV9 and TRBJ2-1; 10 bases are a match to TRBD2. Germline CDR1 reads SGDLS; CDR2 reads YYNGEE. CDR3 length: 15 amino acids. Losses at the gene ends were 0 bases for V and 10 bases for J; bases not matched to a gene: 7. CDR3 in amino acids: CASSVESGGAGEQFF. The CDR3 DNA sequence: TGTGCCAGCAGCGTAGAGAGCGGGGGGGCTGGGGAGCAGTTCTTC.

The genes are TRBV11-3 and TRBJ1-4; 9 bases align to TRBD1. CDR1 SGHNT and CDR2 YENEEA come from the germline V gene. Germline trimming cut 0 bases from V and 8 bases from J; bases unmatched to any gene: 4. This CDR3 contains 15 residues. The CDR3 DNA is TGTGCCAGCAGCTTAGACGGACAGGGGTGGGAAAAACTGTTTTTT. This encodes CASSLDGQGWEKLFF.

The chain carries TRBV18 and TRBJ1-2, with no clear D. Germline V CDR1 and CDR2: KGHSH, LQKENI. The CDR3 is 15 residues long. V was clipped by 3 bases and J by 5 bases, with 16 bases between them. CDR3 nucleotides: TGTGCCAGCTCACCTCTCCAGGACCCCGGGTATGGCTACACCTTC. It translates to CASSPLQDPGYGYTF.

The chain is built from TRBV30 and TRBJ1-2; 7 bases line up with TRBD1. CDR3 length equals 13 residues. Trimming at V came to 3 bases and at J to 7 bases, leaving 8 bases not matched to a gene. From germline, CDR1 is GTSNPN and CDR2 SVGIG (reference sequence). CDR3 in amino acids: CAWSSDRRPGYTF. The CDR3 nucleotides are TGTGCCTGGAGCTCGGACAGGCGGCCTGGCTACACCTTC.

The chain recombines TRBV19 with TRBJ1-2, with D perhaps TRBD1 (6 bases). From germline, CDR1 is LNHDA and CDR2 SQIVND (reference sequence). The CDR3 consists of 12 residues. V was pared by 5 bases and J by 8 bases, with 12 bases between. CDR3 sequence (DNA): TGTGCCAGTAGTCTGGACAGTGACGGCTACACCTTC. Translated: CASSLDSDGYTF.

This chain joins TRBV9 and TRBJ2-1, with TRBD2 matching 15 bases. V lost 1 base and J lost 5; bases outside the gene matches: 4. CDR1 SGDLS and CDR2 YYNGEE come from the germline V gene. This CDR3 contains 17 residues. The CDR3 loop is CASSVKGLAGGNNEQFF. The CDR3 DNA reads as TGTGCCAGCAGCGTAAAGGGACTAGCGGGGGGAAACAATGAGCAGTTCTTC. The entire variable domain, with the rest obtained from reference TRBV9 and TRBJ2-1, is as follows: DSGVTQTPKHLITATGQRVTLRCSPRSGDLSVYWYQQSLDQGLQFLIQYYNGEERAKGNILERFSAQQFPDLHSELNLSSLELGDSALYFCASSVKGLAGGNNEQFFGPGTRLTVL.

This chain links TRBV2 with TRBJ1-6; D gene unclear. V shed 4 bases and J shed 10 bases, with 11 bases lying between them. CDR1 and CDR2 from the germline V gene are SNHLY and FYNNEI. There are 13 residues in the CDR3. The CDR3 here is CASSAVATSPLHF. CDR3 in DNA: TGTGCCAGCAGTGCAGTGGCGACGTCACCCCTCCACTTT.

The chain has TRBV6-5 and TRBJ1-2; no reliable D call. CDR1 and CDR2 from the germline V gene are MNHEY and SVGAGI. Trimming stripped 6 bases from V and 4 bases from J, with 12 bases between. The CDR3 consists of 13 residues. The CDR3: CASSPTVIYGYTF. The DNA of the CDR3 is TGTGCCAGCAGCCCCACAGTGATCTATGGCTACACCTTC.

The J gene is TRBJ2-1, the V gene TRBV5-6; D remains ambiguous. From germline, CDR1 is SGHDT and CDR2 YYEEEE. This CDR3 has 13 amino acids. V shed 4 bases and J shed 9 bases, with 14 bases lying between them. CDR3 protein: CASSVDGWFEQFF. The CDR3 nucleotides read TGTGCCAGCAGCGTTGACGGGTGGTTTGAGCAGTTCTTC.

The V gene is TRBV19, the J gene TRBJ1-5; perhaps TRBD1 as D (5 bases). V lost 7 bases and J lost 2, with 18 bases in between. Germline V gives CDR1 LNHDA, CDR2 SQIVND (reference sequence). The CDR3 loop spans 16 amino acids. This CDR3 is CASTMGRGIGNQPQHF. Here the CDR3 DNA reads TGTGCCAGTACCATGGGGAGGGGTATAGGCAATCAGCCCCAGCATTTT.

The gene calls are TRBV19 and TRBJ1-2; 7 positions agree with TRBD1. The CDR3 covers 14 residues. V shed 4 bases and J 8 bases; nucleotides not matched to a gene: 10. Germline lookup yields CDR1 LNHDA and CDR2 SQIVND (reference sequence). The CDR3 protein is CASSTARQGGGYTF. The CDR3 nucleotides are TGTGCCAGTAGTACAGCCAGACAGGGAGGAGGCTACACCTTC.

The gene calls are TRBV7-9 and TRBJ1-1; TRBD1 aligns across 8 bases. Germline V gives CDR1 SEHNR, CDR2 FQNEAQ (reference sequence). This CDR3 has 16 residues. V dropped 5 bases and J dropped 4; count of bases not matched to a gene: 12. The CDR3 region has the DNA TGTGCCAGCAGCCCTGGACAGGGAGCGGGCGGCACTGAAGCTTTCTTT. Its protein is CASSPGQGAGGTEAFF.

J is TRBJ2-5 and V is TRBV7-8; TRBD2 matches at 8 bases. V was pared by 2 bases and J by 3 bases, with 17 bases of the junction left unmatched. This CDR3 contains 19 residues. Germline loops: CDR1 SGHVS, CDR2 FQNEAQ. CDR3 nucleotides: TGTGCCAGCAGCTTATATCCTCGGGGAGCTAGCGGGCTAGAAGAGACCCAGTACTTC. Its translation is CASSLYPRGASGLEETQYF.

This sequence joins TRBV5-5 and TRBJ2-7, with D tentatively TRBD1 (6 bases). CDR1 and CDR2 from the germline V gene are SGHKS and YYEKEE (reference sequence). The CDR3 extends over 17 amino acids. Trimming removed 0 bases at V and 0 bases at J, with 16 bases between. CDR3 sequence (DNA): TGTGCCAGCAGCTTGGGGGGGCACAGGGACCTCTCCTACGAGCAGTACTTC. Translating gives CASSLGGHRDLSYEQYF.

The V call is TRBV5-5, the J call TRBJ2-7; D remains ambiguous. There are 13 residues in the CDR3. Trimming cost V 3 bases and J 4 bases, with 11 bases left between them. Germline V gene data show CDR1 as SGHKS and CDR2 as YYEKEE (reference sequence). The CDR3 reads CASSSDLGYEQYF. The CDR3 nucleotides read TGTGCCAGCAGCTCGGACCTGGGGTACGAGCAGTACTTC.

J is TRBJ2-3 and V is TRBV27; D gene uncertain. Germline V gene data show CDR1 as MNHEY and CDR2 as SMNVEV (reference sequence). Deletions cut 1 base from V and 2 bases from J, with 13 bases between. CDR3 length equals 16 residues. The CDR3 spells CASSLFAPGHTDTQYF. The CDR3, as DNA: TGTGCCAGCAGTTTATTCGCCCCTGGGCACACAGATACGCAGTATTTT.

The rearrangement joins TRBV2 to TRBJ2-7; the match to TRBD2 covers 11 bases. Germline CDR1 is SNHLY and CDR2 is FYNNEI. Germline trimming cut 6 bases from V and 0 bases from J; bases unmatched to any gene: 4. There are 15 residues in the CDR3. CDR3 DNA: TGTGCCAGCAGGGTAGCGGGGGGGTTCTCCTACGAGCAGTACTTC. It translates to CASRVAGGFSYEQYF. Complete variable domain (other parts from reference TRBV2 and TRBJ2-7): EPEVTQTPSHQVTQMGQEVILRCVPISNHLYFYWYRQILGQKVEFLVSFYNNEISEKSEIFDDQFSVERPDGSNFTLKIRSTKLEDSAMYFCASRVAGGFSYEQYFGPGTRLTVT.

This chain uses TRBV18 with TRBJ2-5; unclear D gene. This CDR3 contains 18 residues. CDR1 is KGHSH, CDR2 LQKENI, per germline. V was trimmed by 4 bases and J by 1 base, leaving 22 bases between them. DNA of the CDR3: TGTGCCAGCTCACTCAACCCTGGGAATACGGTGTTCCAAGAGACCCAGTACTTC. The encoded protein is CASSLNPGNTVFQETQYF.

The rearrangement links TRBV25-1 to TRBJ2-2; 10 bases align to TRBD1. CDR3 length: 16 residues. The trim removed 2 bases at V and 8 bases at J, leaving 8 bases unmatched. Per germline, CDR1 MGHDK and CDR2 SYGVNS. The CDR3 nucleotides are TGTGCCAGCAGTGAACACCAAGGACAGGGGGTGGGGGAGCTGTTTTTT. Translation: CASSEHQGQGVGELFF.

The chain couples TRBV7-6 to TRBJ2-3; no clear D gene. The CDR3 spans 15 residues. Germline CDR1 is SGHVS and CDR2 is FNYEAQ. V was shortened by 2 bases and J by 0 bases, with 9 bases between the two germline ends. CDR3 nucleotide sequence: TGTGCCAGCAGCTTATTAGGCAGTAGCACAGATACGCAGTATTTT. Protein sequence: CASSLLGSSTDTQYF.

The rearrangement joins TRBV28 to TRBJ1-2; TRBD1 matches at 8 bases. The germline gives CDR1 MDHEN, CDR2 SYDVKM. The CDR3 spans 12 residues. The J segment lost 8 bases and the V segment lost 5 bases, leaving 4 bases of the junction unmatched. In DNA, the CDR3 is TGTGCCAGCAGTGGACAGGGTCACGGCTACACCTTC. Protein: CASSGQGHGYTF.

The chain employs TRBV18 and TRBJ2-5; D remains ambiguous. The germline V and J ends were trimmed by 3 bases and 2 bases, with 7 bases remaining between them. Germline CDR1 is KGHSH and CDR2 is LQKENI. The CDR3 has 13 residues. This chain's CDR3 is CASSPFSQETQYF. In DNA form, the CDR3 reads TGTGCCAGCTCACCCTTCAGTCAAGAGACCCAGTACTTC.

The chain has TRBV6-6 and TRBJ2-7; D might be TRBD1 or TRBD2, each matching 5 bases. The CDR3 length is 14 residues. V was trimmed by 2 bases and J by 12 bases, leaving 20 bases between them. CDR1 is MNHNY and CDR2 is SVGAGI in the germline V gene (reference sequence). CDR3 residues: CASSYGVSGTWGYF. The CDR3 coding sequence is TGTGCCAGCAGTTACGGTGTCTCCGGGACCTGGGGGTACTTC.

The chain uses TRBV5-4 and TRBJ1-4; D perhaps matches TRBD1 (5 bases). The germline CDR1 and CDR2 sequences are SGHNT and YYREEE (reference sequence). This CDR3 spans 14 amino acids. Trimming cost V 4 bases and J 3 bases, with 10 bases left between them. The DNA of the CDR3 is TGTGCCAGCAGCGCGACAGTAGCTAATGAAAAACTGTTTTTT. Residues: CASSATVANEKLFF.

CDR3: CASSLDRNYGYTF. The CDR3 DNA reads TGTGCCAGCAGCTTGGACAGAAACTATGGCTACACCTTC. The chain uses TRBV5-6 and TRBJ1-2; D call uncertain. Trimming shortened V by 0 bases and J by 2 bases, and 5 bases separated the two germline ends. The length of the CDR3 is 13 residues. CDR1 is SGHDT, CDR2 YYEEEE, per germline. The full variable domain, its missing parts supplied by reference TRBV5-6 and TRBJ1-2, is DAGVTQSPTHLIKTRGQQVTLRCSPKSGHDTVSWYQQALGQGPQFIFQYYEEEERQRGNFPDRFSGHQFPNYSSELNVNALLLGDSALYLCASSLDRNYGYTFGSGTRLTVV.

The gene calls are TRBV5-1 and TRBJ2-2; D unclear. With 0 bases removed from V and 4 bases from J, the gap between germline ends came to 4 bases. The CDR3 has 13 residues. Per germline, CDR1 SGHRS and CDR2 YFSETQ. In DNA form, the CDR3 reads TGCGCCAGCAGCTTGGGCGTCACCGGGGAGCTGTTTTTT. This codes for CASSLGVTGELFF.

The genes are TRBV6-5 and TRBJ1-5; D perhaps matches TRBD1 (5 bases). The CDR3 sequence is 14 residues long. Germline V gene data show CDR1 as MNHEY and CDR2 as SVGAGI. With 0 bases removed from V and 4 bases from J, the gap between germline ends came to 7 bases. CDR3 residues: CASSYSGQNQPQHF. In nucleotides, the CDR3 is TGTGCCAGCAGTTACTCGGGGCAGAATCAGCCCCAGCATTTT.

The chain links TRBV2 to TRBJ2-7; the D gene is possibly TRBD2 (6 bases). Per germline, CDR1 SNHLY and CDR2 FYNNEI. Trimming stripped 7 bases from V and 6 bases from J, with 19 bases between. The CDR3 runs 14 residues. The CDR3 DNA sequence: TGTGCCAGCATATGGGAGGAGGGTGGGTGCGAGCAGTACTTC. It yields the protein CASIWEEGGCEQYF.

This clone appeared once. The chain combines TRBV6-1 with TRBJ1-3; no firm D call. Germline V lookup: CDR1 MNHNS, CDR2 SASEGT. The ends were cut back, 1 base at V and 0 bases at J, with 16 bases in the middle. This CDR3 spans 18 amino acids. The CDR3 region has the DNA TGTGCCAGCAGTGAAGAGGTTTTGTCAGGTCTCTCTGGAAACACCATATATTTT. Its translation: CASSEEVLSGLSGNTIYF.

This clone was detected ten times or more. The rearrangement joins TRBV5-6 to TRBJ2-5; D gene uncertain. The CDR3 runs to 11 residues. Trimming took 4 bases from V and 3 from J, leaving 4 bases between them. Germline CDR1 SGHDT, CDR2 YYEEEE. CDR3 sequence reads: CASSIEETQYF. For the CDR3, the DNA is TGTGCCAGCAGCATAGAAGAGACCCAGTACTTC.

V usage is TRBV4-1 and J usage is TRBJ1-4; D gene ambiguous. Germline V gene sequence: CDR1 MGHRA, CDR2 YSYEKL. The CDR3 runs 15 residues. Trimming shortened V by 6 bases and J by 0 bases, and 11 bases separated the two germline ends. In DNA, the CDR3 is TGCGCCAGCAGGACGTCGCTGGCAACTAATGAAAAACTGTTTTTT. Amino acids: CASRTSLATNEKLFF.

The rearrangement links TRBV5-6 to TRBJ1-1; D gene ambiguous. The germline V gene encodes CDR1 SGHDT and CDR2 YYEEEE. The CDR3 has 17 residues. V was trimmed by 2 bases and J by 0 bases, leaving 17 bases between them. In nucleotides, the CDR3 is TGTGCCAGCAGCTTTTCCCCGGCCGGGCAGATGAACACTGAAGCTTTCTTT. Translating it yields CASSFSPAGQMNTEAFF.